This T cell receptor beta chain was identified during a study of T cells in Graves' hyperthyroidism and ophthalmopathy. The CDR3 sequence is 15 residues long. V was cut by 10 bases and J by 1 base, with 14 bases left in between. Per the germline V gene, CDR1 is LNHDA and CDR2 is SQIVND (reference sequence). Amplification targeted TCR beta CDR3 regions from RNA transcripts. RT-PCR in the first round (using the HTBI primer set) targeted the TCR CDR3. One entry per CDR3 protein results from TCRdb running MiXCR on the multiplex PCR reads. The table has 700,000 or so distinct CDR3 sequences, around 15% seen once. Lactation, pregnancy, other autoimmune disease or uncontrolled infection excluded patients.

This TCR came from a man in his late teens or twenties with Graves' hyperthyroidism. The sample comprised blood. The chain couples TRBV19 to TRBJ2-6; D uncertain. The CDR3 loop is CATSARASGANVLTF. DNA for the CDR3: TGTGCCACCAGCGCTAGAGCATCTGGGGCCAACGTCCTGACTTTC.